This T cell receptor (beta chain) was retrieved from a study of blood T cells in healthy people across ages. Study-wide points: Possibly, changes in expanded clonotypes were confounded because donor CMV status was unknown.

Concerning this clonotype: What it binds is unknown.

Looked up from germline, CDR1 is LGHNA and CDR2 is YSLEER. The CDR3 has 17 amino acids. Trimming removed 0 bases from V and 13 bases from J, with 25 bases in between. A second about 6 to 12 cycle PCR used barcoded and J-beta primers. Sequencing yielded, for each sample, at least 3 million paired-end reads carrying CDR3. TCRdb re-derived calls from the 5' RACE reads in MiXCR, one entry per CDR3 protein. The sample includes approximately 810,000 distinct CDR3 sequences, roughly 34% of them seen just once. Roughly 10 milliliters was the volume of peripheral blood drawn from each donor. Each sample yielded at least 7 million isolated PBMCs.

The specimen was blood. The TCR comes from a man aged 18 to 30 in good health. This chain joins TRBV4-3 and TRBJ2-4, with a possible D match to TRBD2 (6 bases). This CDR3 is CASSQDKTRGSYNEQYF. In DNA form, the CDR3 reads TGCGCCAGCAGCCAAGATAAGACTAGGGGCTCCTACAATGAGCAGTACTTC.